This TCR beta chain came from a study of cytomegalovirus exposure and HLA in healthy donors. The length of the CDR3 is 15 residues. Germline loops: CDR1 SGHAT, CDR2 FQNNGV. V lost 2 bases and J 2 bases, leaving 9 bases between the germline ends. Overall study findings and caveats: Another analysis was done later, and it associated around 16,000 TCR beta sequences with HLA alleles at 0.05 false discovery rate. Association of a missense DCLRE1C variant with TCR beta V- and J-gene trimming was reported in a later analysis.

Notes on this clone: Its specificity is unknown.

Researchers ran the PCR with 60 Vbeta and 13 Jbeta primers. Repertoires were generated with immunoSEQ multiplex PCR, while TCRdb's copy carries only in-frame clones and drops some. Here the sample spans about 83,000 clones, roughly 79% being singletons. The receptor's source is a woman in her twenties or thirties in good health and CMV-seronegative. J is TRBJ2-2 and V is TRBV11-2; D is possibly TRBD2 (5 bases). The sample taken for sequencing was PBMCs. CDR3 sequence: CASSLNPGNTGELFF. CDR3 nucleotides: TGTGCCAGCAGCTTAAATCCGGGAAACACCGGGGAGCTGTTTTTT.